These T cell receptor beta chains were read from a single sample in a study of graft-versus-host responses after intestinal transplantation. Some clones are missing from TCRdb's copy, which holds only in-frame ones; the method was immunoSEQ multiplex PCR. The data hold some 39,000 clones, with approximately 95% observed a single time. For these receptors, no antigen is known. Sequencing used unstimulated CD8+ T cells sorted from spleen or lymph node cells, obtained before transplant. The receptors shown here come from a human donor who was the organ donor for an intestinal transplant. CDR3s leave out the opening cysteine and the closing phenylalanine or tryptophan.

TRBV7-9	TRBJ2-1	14	ASSFSTGTNYNEQF
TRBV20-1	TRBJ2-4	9	SARVVYIQY
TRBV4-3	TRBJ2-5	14	ASSQEAGGLGETQY
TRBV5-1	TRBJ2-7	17	ASSLAIPLAGGPGYEQY
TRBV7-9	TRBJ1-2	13	ASSLGSPPWGGYT
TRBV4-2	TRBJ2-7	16	ASSQDPGTQVPVYEQY
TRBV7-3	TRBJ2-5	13	ASSLMAGDVETQY
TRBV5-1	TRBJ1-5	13	ASSLQGSSSQPQH
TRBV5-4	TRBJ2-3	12	ASSSSSSTDTQY
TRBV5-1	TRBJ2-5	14	ASSLDRGGAGETQY
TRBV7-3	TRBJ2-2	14	ASSGAPTSGAGELF
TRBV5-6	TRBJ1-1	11	ASSSAGTRGAF
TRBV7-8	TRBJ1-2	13	ASSFAGTANYGYT
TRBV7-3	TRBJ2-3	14	ASSLRGTRATDTQY
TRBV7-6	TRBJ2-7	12	ASSQRDRSYEQY
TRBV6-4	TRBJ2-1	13	ASSDSSGGANEQF